These T cell receptor beta chains were read from a single sample in a study of blood T cell repertoires in COVID-19. Measured with immunoSEQ multiplex PCR; TCRdb has only the in-frame clones, and not every one. The table has 210,000 or so clones, approximately 85% seen once. Sample: peripheral blood. Source of these receptors: a woman between 50 and 59 years old with active or convalescent COVID-19. Each CDR3 is given without its conserved first and last residue. Each record gives: CDR3 protein, V gene, clone size. The size field is filled for only some rows; it gives once, few, many or a size class.

CDR3aa: ASSWGRGVGETQY; v_gene: TRBV7-9; abundance: -
CDR3aa: ASRAMGAVGLNTEAF; v_gene: TRBV28; abundance: -
CDR3aa: ASSPQGVGTEAF; v_gene: TRBV28; abundance: -
CDR3aa: ASSRRGETDSNQPQH; v_gene: TRBV21-1; abundance: -
CDR3aa: ASSERKQPQH; v_gene: TRBV2; abundance: -
CDR3aa: ASSPDGNAQPQH; v_gene: TRBV3-1/TRBV3-2; abundance: -
CDR3aa: ASSKGLSNEQF; v_gene: TRBV7-6; abundance: -
CDR3aa: ASSQGTTSGSYEQY; v_gene: TRBV3-1/TRBV3-2; abundance: -
CDR3aa: ASSQERTPYYGYT; v_gene: TRBV14; abundance: -
CDR3aa: ASSLDSIGQGYEQF; v_gene: TRBV11-2; abundance: -
CDR3aa: ASSFDTSTDTQY; v_gene: TRBV7-9; abundance: -
CDR3aa: ASRRTGAGNTIY; v_gene: TRBV5-1; abundance: -
CDR3aa: AISETLAGGNSRTDTQY; v_gene: TRBV10-3; abundance: -
CDR3aa: ASSQGSAGLTDTQY; v_gene: TRBV3-1/TRBV3-2; abundance: -
CDR3aa: ASSDPGGRYGYT; v_gene: TRBV6-1; abundance: -
CDR3aa: ATSQRGNTEAF; v_gene: TRBV24-1; abundance: -
CDR3aa: ASPGCRWY; v_gene: TRBV10-1; abundance: -
CDR3aa: ASSPIGTGGEQY; v_gene: TRBV18; abundance: -
CDR3aa: ATMGWGGEGEKLF; v_gene: TRBV24-1; abundance: -
CDR3aa: ASSTNGGGESGTEAF; v_gene: TRBV18; abundance: -
CDR3aa: ASSFTSGSGEQY; v_gene: TRBV11-1; abundance: -
CDR3aa: ASGKTGSNNEQF; v_gene: TRBV7-9; abundance: once
CDR3aa: ASGLGREQY; v_gene: TRBV12-5; abundance: -
CDR3aa: ASSGPGANSPLH; v_gene: TRBV12-5; abundance: -
CDR3aa: ASSASSYGYT; v_gene: TRBV9; abundance: -
CDR3aa: ASSGGTGEYEQY; v_gene: TRBV10-1; abundance: -
CDR3aa: ATSDLGQGSIDEQF; v_gene: TRBV24-1; abundance: few
CDR3aa: ASSLDKGQGVDQPQH; v_gene: TRBV7-7; abundance: -
CDR3aa: ASTQIYMNTEAF; v_gene: TRBV6-5; abundance: -
CDR3aa: ASSARTGDGELF; v_gene: TRBV9; abundance: -
CDR3aa: AISDREETQY; v_gene: TRBV10-3; abundance: -
CDR3aa: ASSHAGKTQY; v_gene: TRBV3-1/TRBV3-2; abundance: -
CDR3aa: ASRRTIDIQY; v_gene: TRBV2; abundance: -
CDR3aa: ASSQGTGSDVGYT; v_gene: TRBV3-1/TRBV3-2; abundance: -
CDR3aa: ASSPNRNSGNTIY; v_gene: TRBV18; abundance: -
CDR3aa: ASSRRTSGLTDTQY; v_gene: TRBV3-1/TRBV3-2; abundance: once
CDR3aa: ASSLEMNNYGYT; v_gene: TRBV28; abundance: -
CDR3aa: ASSSEGQGVSGELF; v_gene: TRBV5-1; abundance: -
CDR3aa: ASSPIGQDYYGYT; v_gene: TRBV3-1/TRBV3-2; abundance: once
CDR3aa: AITKDYSYNEQF; v_gene: TRBV10-3; abundance: -
CDR3aa: ASSPGTGATDTQY; v_gene: TRBV7-9; abundance: -
CDR3aa: AISDPMTGENGYT; v_gene: TRBV10-3; abundance: -